The 27 T cell receptor beta chains below all came from one sample that was sequenced in a study of beta chain features in type 1 diabetes. Expressed TCRB transcripts were sequenced after all isolated RNA was converted to cDNA. The assay was immunoSEQ multiplex PCR, and TCRdb's table has in-frame clones only and misses some. Here the sample spans 250,000 to 300,000 clones, 7% to 9% being singletons. Input material: central memory CD4+ T cells from blood. Receptor source: a woman aged 18-29 years in good health.

This clone was recorded a few times. V is TRBV29-1 and J is TRBJ1-1; no definite D call. CDR3 length: 12 amino acids. CDR1 SQVTM and CDR2 ANQGSEA come from the germline V gene. Trimming stripped 4 bases from V and 4 bases from J, with 10 bases between. CDR3 nucleotide sequence: TGCAGCGTTGGAGGGCAGGTCACTGAAGCTTTCTTT. This encodes CSVGGQVTEAFF.

The chain carries TRBV25-1 and TRBJ2-5; 9 bases fit TRBD1. CDR3 length: 15 residues. The V gene end was trimmed by 1 base and the J gene end by 5 bases; junction bases not matched to a gene: 5. Germline assignment: CDR1 MGHDK and CDR2 SYGVNS. The CDR3 is CASSELGQGWETQYF. CDR3 coding DNA: TGTGCCAGCAGTGAATTGGGACAGGGCTGGGAGACCCAGTACTTC.

This clone was recorded a few times. V is TRBV5-4 and J is TRBJ1-1, with no clear D. Trimming pared 3 bases from V and 6 bases from J, leaving 15 bases between. This CDR3 has 14 amino acids. Per germline, CDR1 SGHNT and CDR2 YYREEE (reference sequence). This CDR3 reads CASSSDGNRAEAFF. Written as DNA, the CDR3 is TGTGCCAGCAGCTCGGACGGAAATCGCGCTGAAGCTTTCTTT.

J is TRBJ2-7 and V is TRBV7-8; D remains ambiguous. Deletions cut 1 base from V and 3 bases from J, with 13 bases between. The CDR3 spans 15 residues. Germline V lookup: CDR1 SGHVS, CDR2 FQNEAQ. CDR3 region: CASSLGSSSYYEQYF. In nucleotides, the CDR3 is TGTGCCAGCAGCTTAGGCAGCAGCTCCTACTACGAGCAGTACTTC.

A few counts support this clone. The genes are TRBV5-8 and TRBJ1-1; 9 nucleotides agree with TRBD1. The germline gives CDR1 SGHTS, CDR2 YDEGEE. V lost 4 bases to trimming and J lost 1 base; unmatched junction nucleotides: 8. The CDR3 length is 16 residues. CDR3: CASSPQLGQGNTEAFF. CDR3 DNA: TGTGCCAGCAGCCCTCAACTGGGACAGGGGAACACTGAAGCTTTCTTT.

The rearrangement links TRBV7-6 to TRBJ2-3; the D call may be TRBD1 or TRBD2 (5 bases each). There are 15 residues in the CDR3. The V and J ends lost 5 bases and 6 bases respectively, with 18 bases between them. Looked up from germline, CDR1 is SGHVS and CDR2 is FNYEAQ. CDR3 in amino acids: CASSRTPEGTDTQYF. Here the CDR3 DNA reads TGTGCCAGCAGCCGGACCCCAGAGGGGACGGATACGCAGTATTTT. The full variable domain, in which reference TRBV7-6 and TRBJ2-3 provide the parts outside the CDR3, is GAGVSQSPRYKVTKRGQDVALRCDPISGHVSLYWYRQALGQGPEFLTYFNYEAQQDKSGLPNDRFSAERPEGSISTLTIQRTEQRDSAMYRCASSRTPEGTDTQYFGPGTRLTVL.

The rearrangement uses TRBV9 and TRBJ2-1, with D possibly TRBD1 on 5 matching bases. Germline lookup yields CDR1 SGDLS and CDR2 YYNGEE. V lost 4 bases, J lost 8 bases, and 22 bases lay in between. The CDR3 contains 16 residues. The CDR3 nucleotides read TGTGCCAGCAGCCTATTAAGGGGAACTCAGTCACATGAGCAGTTCTTC. The encoded protein is CASSLLRGTQSHEQFF. The full variable domain, in which reference TRBV9 and TRBJ2-1 provide the parts outside the CDR3, is DSGVTQTPKHLITATGQRVTLRCSPRSGDLSVYWYQQSLDQGLQFLIQYYNGEERAKGNILERFSAQQFPDLHSELNLSSLELGDSALYFCASSLLRGTQSHEQFFGPGTRLTVL.

This clone was counted between two and nine times. The chain joins TRBV30 to TRBJ2-1; D unresolved. Germline V lookup: CDR1 GTSNPN, CDR2 SVGIG (reference sequence). The CDR3 is made up of 14 amino acids. V lost 2 bases, J lost 15 bases, and 23 bases lay in between. CDR3 sequence reads: CAWSRSLNQMSRFF. In DNA form, the CDR3 reads TGTGCCTGGAGTCGCAGTTTAAACCAAATGTCGCGGTTCTTC.

This clone was recorded a few times. In the same sample, other DNA sequences code for this CDR3. V usage is TRBV28 and J usage is TRBJ2-5, with TRBD2 matching 8 bases. The germline V gene has CDR1 MDHEN and CDR2 SYDVKM. CDR3 length equals 14 residues. Trimming cost V 5 bases and J 1 base; bases outside gene matches: 3. As DNA, the CDR3 is TGTGCCAGCAGTGGCGGGGGGCGCCAAGAGACCCAGTACTTC. Protein product: CASSGGGRQETQYF. The whole variable domain, filled in from reference TRBV28 and TRBJ2-5, reads DVKVTQSSRYLVKRTGEKVFLECVQDMDHENMFWYRQDPGLGLRLIYFSYDVKMKEKGDIPEGYSVSREKKERFSLILESASTNQTSMYLCASSGGGRQETQYFGPGTRLLVL.

This chain uses TRBV7-6 with TRBJ2-6; D is undetermined. The CDR3 consists of 15 residues. The germline CDR1 and CDR2 sequences are SGHVS and FNYEAQ. Trimming left V 2 bases short and J 2 bases short, with 7 bases between. CDR3 region: CASSLYGAGANVLTF. The CDR3 DNA follows: TGTGCCAGCAGCTTATATGGGGCTGGGGCCAACGTCCTGACTTTC.

V is TRBV5-1 and J is TRBJ2-4, with D possibly being TRBD2 (7 bases). CDR1 and CDR2 from the germline V gene are SGHRS and YFSETQ. This CDR3 contains 15 residues. Trimming stripped 6 bases from V and 5 bases from J, with 18 bases between. The DNA of the CDR3 is TGCGCCAGCACCCAGGGAGGGGGTAGCCAAAACATTCAGTACTTC. Residues: CASTQGGGSQNIQYF.

This clone has more than one count but fewer than ten. The rearrangement links TRBV14 to TRBJ2-1; possibly TRBD1 for D (5 bases). From germline, CDR1 is SGHDN and CDR2 FVKESK. V lost 5 bases and J 4 bases, leaving 9 bases between the germline ends. CDR3 size: 13 residues. The CDR3 DNA sequence: TGTGCCAGCAGCAAGCAGGGTTACAATGAGCAGTTCTTC. As protein: CASSKQGYNEQFF. Based on the CDR3 plus reference TRBV14 and TRBJ2-1, the full variable domain is EAGVTQFPSHSVIEKGQTVTLRCDPISGHDNLYWYRRVMGKEIKFLLHFVKESKQDESGMPNNRFLAERTGGTYSTLKVQPAELEDSGVYFCASSKQGYNEQFFGPGTRLTVL.

This chain connects TRBV4-2 to TRBJ2-5; 10 bases align to TRBD1. The V segment lost 0 bases and the J segment 4 bases; nucleotides outside the gene matches: 14. The length of the CDR3 is 19 residues. Germline V gene sequence: CDR1 LGHNA, CDR2 YNFKEQ. In DNA form, the CDR3 reads TGTGCCAGCAGCCAAGATCTCCCGACGACAGGGGGCGGGGGAGAGACCCAGTACTTC. Protein sequence: CASSQDLPTTGGGGETQYF.

This clone showed up just a few times. V usage is TRBV9 and J usage is TRBJ2-7; D is perhaps TRBD1 (6 bases). This CDR3 contains 16 residues. V was cut by 3 bases and J by 2 bases, with 18 bases left in between. From germline, CDR1 is SGDLS and CDR2 YYNGEE. The CDR3 is CASSAPGHEGTYEQYF. The CDR3 coding sequence is TGTGCCAGCAGCGCCCCGGGACATGAAGGTACCTACGAGCAGTACTTC.

The V gene is TRBV18, the J gene TRBJ2-5, with D perhaps TRBD1 or TRBD2 (5 bases each). CDR1 is KGHSH and CDR2 is LQKENI in the germline V gene. CDR3 length equals 15 residues. V was pared by 0 bases and J by 7 bases, with 15 bases between. CDR3: CASSPPEGAGGTQYF. CDR3 DNA: TGTGCCAGCTCACCACCAGAAGGGGCTGGGGGGACCCAGTACTTC.

The table lists this clone with a few counts. The rearrangement links TRBV9 to TRBJ1-4; 7 positions match TRBD1. V gave up 3 bases and J gave up 4 bases; unmatched junction bases: 3. CDR3 length equals 14 residues. Germline lookup yields CDR1 SGDLS and CDR2 YYNGEE. For the CDR3, the DNA is TGTGCCAGCAGCGAGGGACAGCTTAATGAAAAACTGTTTTTT. This encodes CASSEGQLNEKLFF.

In this sample, this clone turned up a few times. The CDR3 region has the DNA TGTGCCAGTAGTCGACCCGGGGGCGTAAACACTGAAGCTTTCTTT. Its protein product is CASSRPGGVNTEAFF. The chain uses TRBV19 and TRBJ1-1, with D maybe TRBD1 (6 bases). Trimming took 5 bases from V and 2 from J, leaving 15 bases between them. The CDR3 loop spans 15 amino acids. Per germline, CDR1 LNHDA and CDR2 SQIVND (reference sequence). The variable domain in full, completed from reference TRBV19 and TRBJ1-1, reads DGGITQSPKYLFRKEGQNVTLSCEQNLNHDAMYWYRQDPGQGLRLIYYSQIVNDFQKGDIAEGYSVSREKKESFPLTVTSAQKNPTAFYLCASSRPGGVNTEAFFGQGTRLTVV.

The chain links TRBV7-2 to TRBJ1-4; the D gene is possibly TRBD1 (6 bases). The germline V and J ends were trimmed by 5 bases and 0 bases, with 7 bases remaining between them. CDR1 is SGHTA, CDR2 FQGNSA, per germline. The CDR3 has 14 residues. This CDR3 reads CASSRQATNEKLFF. CDR3 DNA sequence: TGTGCCAGCAGCCGACAGGCAACTAATGAAAAACTGTTTTTT.

This clone occurred a few times. J is TRBJ2-5 and V is TRBV12-5, with D perhaps TRBD2 (5 bases). This CDR3 spans 13 amino acids. Germline lookup yields CDR1 LGHNT and CDR2 FRNRAP. V lost 1 base and J 6 bases, leaving 9 bases between the germline ends. DNA of the CDR3: TGTGCTAGTGGTTTGGCTGGGGAGAAGACCCAGTACTTC. Amino acids: CASGLAGEKTQYF.

A note on this clone: Distinct nucleotide sequences in the sample also encode this CDR3. This chain uses TRBV4-2 with TRBJ2-3, with 7 positions matching TRBD2. With V trimmed by 0 bases and J by 3 bases, 6 bases remained unmatched. Looked up from germline, CDR1 is LGHNA and CDR2 is YNFKEQ. The CDR3 extends over 16 amino acids. The CDR3 region has the DNA TGTGCCAGCAGCCAAGATTCGGCGCGGGGGACAGATACGCAGTATTTT. It codes for CASSQDSARGTDTQYF.

This clone has a handful of counts. The rearrangement uses TRBV5-1 and TRBJ2-3, with 7 bases that match TRBD1. In germline, CDR1 is SGHRS, CDR2 YFSETQ. This CDR3 is built from 15 residues. V shed 0 bases, J shed 1 base, and the junction held 2 bases outside the gene matches. The CDR3 DNA reads as TGCGCCAGCAGCTTGGGGACAGGACGCACAGATACGCAGTATTTT. This gives the protein CASSLGTGRTDTQYF.

This clone was counted a few times. The chain has TRBV6-6 and TRBJ1-3; tentative D call: TRBD1 (5 bases). There are 16 residues in the CDR3. Germline lookup yields CDR1 MNHNY and CDR2 SVGAGI (reference sequence). V lost 6 bases, J lost 4 bases, and 19 bases lay in between. In nucleotides, the CDR3 is TGTGCCAGCAGCCCCCGGCAGGGAGGTGTCGGAAACACCATATATTTT. Translating it yields CASSPRQGGVGNTIYF.

This chain connects TRBV21-1 to TRBJ2-5; the DNA was not used to check the table's D call, TRBD1. TRBV21-1 is marked as a pseudogene. The length of the CDR3 is 13 residues. The CDR3 coding sequence is TGTGCCAGTGTGACAGCTTTACAAGAGACCCAGTACTTC. This encodes CASVTALQETQYF.

The rearrangement uses TRBV7-3 and TRBJ2-3, with 10 bases fitting TRBD1. This CDR3 has 19 amino acids. Germline-derived CDR1 and CDR2 are SGHTA and FQGTGA. With V trimmed by 2 bases and J by 2 bases, 13 bases remained unmatched. The CDR3 coding sequence is TGTGCCAGCAGCTTAGAACCCCCCGGACAGGGGGATTACACAGATACGCAGTATTTT. Encoded protein: CASSLEPPGQGDYTDTQYF. Filled out from reference TRBV7-3 and TRBJ2-3, the complete variable domain reads GAGVSQTPSNKVTEKGKYVELRCDPISGHTALYWYRQSLGQGPEFLIYFQGTGAADDSGLPNDRFFAVRPEGSVSTLKIQRTERGDSAVYLCASSLEPPGQGDYTDTQYFGPGTRLTVL.

This clone was recorded a few times. The chain has TRBV11-2 and TRBJ1-1, with a possible D match to TRBD1 (5 bases). With 3 bases removed from V and 12 bases from J, the gap between germline ends came to 17 bases. The V gene's germline CDR1 is SGHAT and CDR2 FQNNGV. The CDR3 is 13 amino acids. The CDR3 is CASSFDRDVETFF. In nucleotides, the CDR3 is TGTGCCAGCAGCTTTGACCGGGACGTGGAAACTTTCTTT.

J is TRBJ1-5 and V is TRBV18, with D uncertain. CDR1 is KGHSH and CDR2 is LQKENI in the germline V gene. The CDR3 is made up of 14 amino acids. V shed 2 bases and J shed 5 bases, with 10 bases lying between them. The CDR3 bases are TGTGCCAGCTCACCATCTCCAGCCGATCAGCCCCAGCATTTT. Encoded protein: CASSPSPADQPQHF.

The chain combines TRBV2 with TRBJ2-5; D uncertain. The V and J ends lost 2 bases and 3 bases respectively, with 4 bases between them. The V gene's germline CDR1 is SNHLY and CDR2 FYNNEI. The CDR3 spans 12 residues. The CDR3 loop reads CASSESEETQYF. The CDR3 DNA reads TGTGCCAGCAGTGAATCGGAAGAGACCCAGTACTTC.